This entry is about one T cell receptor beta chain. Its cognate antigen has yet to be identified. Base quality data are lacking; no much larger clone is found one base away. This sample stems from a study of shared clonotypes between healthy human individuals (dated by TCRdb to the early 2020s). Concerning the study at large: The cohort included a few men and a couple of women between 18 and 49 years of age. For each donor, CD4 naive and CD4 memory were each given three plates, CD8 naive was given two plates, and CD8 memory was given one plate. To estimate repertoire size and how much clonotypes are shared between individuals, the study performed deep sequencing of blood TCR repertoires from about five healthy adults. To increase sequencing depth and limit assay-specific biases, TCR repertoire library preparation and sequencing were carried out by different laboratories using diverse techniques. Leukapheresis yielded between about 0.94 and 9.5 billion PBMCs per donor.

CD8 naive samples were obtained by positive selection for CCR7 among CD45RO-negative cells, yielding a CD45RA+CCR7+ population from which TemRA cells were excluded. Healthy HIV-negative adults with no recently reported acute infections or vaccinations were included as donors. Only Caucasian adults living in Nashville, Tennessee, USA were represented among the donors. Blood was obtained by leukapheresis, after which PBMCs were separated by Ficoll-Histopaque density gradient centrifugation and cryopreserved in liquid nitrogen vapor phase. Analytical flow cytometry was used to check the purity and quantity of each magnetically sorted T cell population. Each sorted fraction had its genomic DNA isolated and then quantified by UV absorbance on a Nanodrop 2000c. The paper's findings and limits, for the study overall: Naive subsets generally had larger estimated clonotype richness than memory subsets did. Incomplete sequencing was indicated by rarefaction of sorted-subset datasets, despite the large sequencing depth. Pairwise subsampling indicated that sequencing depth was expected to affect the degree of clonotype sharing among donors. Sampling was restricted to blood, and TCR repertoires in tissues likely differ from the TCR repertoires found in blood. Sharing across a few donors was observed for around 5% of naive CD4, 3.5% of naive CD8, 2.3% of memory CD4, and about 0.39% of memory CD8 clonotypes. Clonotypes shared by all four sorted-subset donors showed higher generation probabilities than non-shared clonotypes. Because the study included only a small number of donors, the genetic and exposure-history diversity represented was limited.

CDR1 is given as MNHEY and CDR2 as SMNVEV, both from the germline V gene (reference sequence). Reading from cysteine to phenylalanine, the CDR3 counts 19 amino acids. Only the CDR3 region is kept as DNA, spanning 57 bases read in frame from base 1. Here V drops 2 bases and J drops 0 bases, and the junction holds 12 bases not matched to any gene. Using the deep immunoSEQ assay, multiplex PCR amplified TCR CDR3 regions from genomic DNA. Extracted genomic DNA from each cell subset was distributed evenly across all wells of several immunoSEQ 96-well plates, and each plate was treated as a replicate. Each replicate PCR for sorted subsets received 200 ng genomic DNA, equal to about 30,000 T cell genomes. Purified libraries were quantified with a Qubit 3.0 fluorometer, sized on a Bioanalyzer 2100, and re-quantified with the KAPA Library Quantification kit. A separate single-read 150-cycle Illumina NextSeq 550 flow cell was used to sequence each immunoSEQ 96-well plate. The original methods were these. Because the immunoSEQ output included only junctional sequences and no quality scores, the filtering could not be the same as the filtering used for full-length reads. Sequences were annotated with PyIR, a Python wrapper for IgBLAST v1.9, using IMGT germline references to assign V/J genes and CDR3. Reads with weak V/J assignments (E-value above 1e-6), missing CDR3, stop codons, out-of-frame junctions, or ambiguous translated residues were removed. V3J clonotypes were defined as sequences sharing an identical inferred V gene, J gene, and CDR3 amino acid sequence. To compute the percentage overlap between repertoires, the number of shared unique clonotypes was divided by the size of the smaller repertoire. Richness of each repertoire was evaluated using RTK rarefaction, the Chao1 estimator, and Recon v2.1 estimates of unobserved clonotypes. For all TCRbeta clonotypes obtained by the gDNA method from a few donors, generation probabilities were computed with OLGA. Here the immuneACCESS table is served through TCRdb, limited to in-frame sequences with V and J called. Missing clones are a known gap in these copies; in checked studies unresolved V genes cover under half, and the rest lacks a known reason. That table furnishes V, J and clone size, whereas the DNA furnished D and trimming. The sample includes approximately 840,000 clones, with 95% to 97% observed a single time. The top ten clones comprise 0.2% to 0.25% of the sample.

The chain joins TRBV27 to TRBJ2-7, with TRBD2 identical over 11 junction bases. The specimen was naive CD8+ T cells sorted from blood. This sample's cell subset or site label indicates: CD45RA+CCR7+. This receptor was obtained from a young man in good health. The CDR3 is CASSLSVQATSGISYEQYF. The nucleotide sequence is TGTGCCAGCAGTTTAAGCGTACAGGCGACTAGCGGGATCTCCTACGAGCAGTACTTC.